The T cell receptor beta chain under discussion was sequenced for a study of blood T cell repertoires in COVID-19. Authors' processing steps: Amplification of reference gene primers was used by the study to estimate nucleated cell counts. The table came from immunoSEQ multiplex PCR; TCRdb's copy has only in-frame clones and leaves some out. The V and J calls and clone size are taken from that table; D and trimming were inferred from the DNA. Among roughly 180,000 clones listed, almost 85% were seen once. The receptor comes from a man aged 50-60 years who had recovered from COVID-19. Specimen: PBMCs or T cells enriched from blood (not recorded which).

This CDR3 is CASSLSRTGGNGYTF. CDR3 coding DNA: TGTGCCAGCAGTTTATCCCGGACAGGGGGCAATGGCTACACCTTC. The V and J genes are TRBV27 and TRBJ1-2; 11 bases align to TRBD1. V dropped 0 bases and J dropped 6; count of bases not matched to a gene: 3. This CDR3 is built from 15 residues. The germline CDR1 and CDR2 sequences are MNHEY and SMNVEV (reference sequence).